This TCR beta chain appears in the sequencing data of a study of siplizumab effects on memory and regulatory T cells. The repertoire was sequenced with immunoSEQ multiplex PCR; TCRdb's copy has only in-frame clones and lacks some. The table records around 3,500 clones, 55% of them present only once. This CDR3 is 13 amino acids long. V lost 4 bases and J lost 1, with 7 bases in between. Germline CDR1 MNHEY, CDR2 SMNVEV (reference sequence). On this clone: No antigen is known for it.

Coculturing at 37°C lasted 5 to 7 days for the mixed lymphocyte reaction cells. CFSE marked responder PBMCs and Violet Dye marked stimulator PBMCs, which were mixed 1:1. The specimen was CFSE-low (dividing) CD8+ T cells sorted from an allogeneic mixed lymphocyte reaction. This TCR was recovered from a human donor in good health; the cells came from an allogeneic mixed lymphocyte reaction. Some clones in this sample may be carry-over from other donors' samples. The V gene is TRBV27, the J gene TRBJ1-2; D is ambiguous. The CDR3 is CASSSYSNYGYTF. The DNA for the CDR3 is TGTGCCAGCAGTTCCTACAGTAACTATGGCTACACCTTC.